The 28 T cell receptor beta chains below all came from one sample that was sequenced in a study of cytomegalovirus exposure and HLA in healthy donors. The assay was immunoSEQ multiplex PCR, and TCRdb's table has in-frame clones only and misses some. The sample includes hundreds of thousands of clones, more than 75% of them seen just once. Sequencing was carried out using PBMCs. Receptors were obtained from a woman under 40 in good health and CMV-seropositive.

The table lists this clone with a few counts. This chain uses TRBV11-2 with TRBJ2-7; TRBD2 matches at 7 bases. Germline lookup yields CDR1 SGHAT and CDR2 FQNNGV. V lost 5 bases, J lost 0 bases, and 10 bases stayed unmatched. The CDR3 is 16 residues long. CDR3 coding DNA: TGTGCCAGCAGCCCTCTTAGGCGGGAGTCCTCCTACGAGCAGTACTTC. As protein: CASSPLRRESSYEQYF.

The chain uses TRBV19 and TRBJ2-5, with D possibly being TRBD2 (6 bases). Trimming took 4 bases from V and 4 from J, leaving 10 bases between them. The CDR3 runs 13 residues. Germline V gives CDR1 LNHDA, CDR2 SQIVND (reference sequence). CDR3 residues: CASSTASAETQYF. The CDR3 bases are TGTGCCAGTAGTACGGCTAGCGCAGAGACCCAGTACTTC.

The V gene is TRBV7-8, the J gene TRBJ1-1; D unclear. CDR3 length: 14 residues. Germline V CDR1 and CDR2: SGHVS, FQNEAQ. V lost 5 bases and J lost 5, with 15 bases in between. The DNA of the CDR3 is TGTGCCAGCAGCCCGGCTCGGGGTGGAACTGAAGCTTTCTTT. Its translation is CASSPARGGTEAFF.

This clone has more than one count but fewer than ten. This CDR3 is CASSLSPKWRGNSEKLFF. The CDR3 DNA follows: TGTGCCAGCAGTTTATCCCCGAAGTGGAGGGGCAACTCTGAAAAACTGTTTTTT. The chain links TRBV27 to TRBJ1-4, with D perhaps TRBD1 (5 bases). The length of the CDR3 is 18 residues. Germline V gene data show CDR1 as MNHEY and CDR2 as SMNVEV (reference sequence). V was cut by 0 bases and J by 7 bases, with 21 bases left in between.

The genes are TRBV5-8 and TRBJ1-5, with 10 nucleotides matching TRBD1. Per germline, CDR1 SGHTS and CDR2 YDEGEE. Germline trimming cut 5 bases from V and 2 bases from J; bases unmatched to any gene: 13. The length of the CDR3 is 18 residues. CDR3 bases: TGTGCCAGCAGTCGCCGGGACAGGGGTGAGTCTGGCAATCAGCCCCAGCATTTT. It codes for CASSRRDRGESGNQPQHF.

The rearrangement joins TRBV5-1 to TRBJ2-1; 11 positions agree with TRBD2. With 0 bases clipped from V and 7 bases from J, the junction kept 3 bases outside the gene matches. CDR3 length: 15 residues. CDR1 and CDR2 from the germline V gene are SGHRS and YFSETQ. CDR3 region: CASSLEASGGNEQFF. The CDR3 region has the DNA TGCGCCAGCAGCTTGGAGGCTAGCGGGGGGAATGAGCAGTTCTTC.

The chain employs TRBV5-4 and TRBJ2-7; 8 bases map to TRBD1. This CDR3 is 15 amino acids long. J was trimmed by 3 bases and V by 0 bases; bases with no gene match: 5. Germline values: CDR1 SGHNT, CDR2 YYREEE (reference sequence). CDR3 nucleotides: TGTGCCAGCAGCTTGGATGGGACAGGACTCTACGAGCAGTACTTC. Protein sequence: CASSLDGTGLYEQYF.

The chain links TRBV30 to TRBJ1-5; possibly TRBD1 for D (5 bases). The CDR3 totals 16 residues. The germline V gene has CDR1 GTSNPN and CDR2 SVGIG (reference sequence). Trimming removed 6 bases at V and 8 bases at J, with 26 bases between. The CDR3 here is CACQPGGTIESKPQHF. CDR3 DNA: TGTGCCTGCCAACCCGGAGGGACGATTGAGTCGAAGCCCCAGCATTTT.

This rearrangement joins TRBV27 to TRBJ1-4; 9 bases match TRBD1. Germline CDR1 is MNHEY and CDR2 is SMNVEV (reference sequence). V lost 2 bases, J lost 6 bases, and 1 base stayed unmatched. This CDR3 is built from 14 residues. DNA of the CDR3: TGTGCCAGCAGTTTAGGGACAGGGCATGAAAAACTGTTTTTT. As protein: CASSLGTGHEKLFF. The full variable domain, in which reference TRBV27 and TRBJ1-4 provide the parts outside the CDR3, is EAQVTQNPRYLITVTGKKLTVTCSQNMNHEYMSWYRQDPGLGLRQIYYSMNVEVTDKGDVPEGYKVSRKEKRNFPLILESPSPNQTSLYFCASSLGTGHEKLFFGSGTQLSVL.

The V gene is TRBV7-9, the J gene TRBJ1-2, with D hard to call. CDR1 is SEHNR, CDR2 FQNEAQ, per germline (reference sequence). CDR3 size: 19 residues. V was trimmed by 4 bases and J by 5 bases, leaving 29 bases between them. DNA of the CDR3: TGTGCCAGCAGCTCCTTCCCCGGCGGCAGCTATGTGGCTGGGTATGGCTACACCTTC. Amino acids: CASSSFPGGSYVAGYGYTF.

The chain carries TRBV5-4 and TRBJ2-3; 7 bases are a match to TRBD2. Trimming at V came to 4 bases and at J to 2 bases, leaving 7 bases not matched to a gene. From germline, CDR1 is SGHNT and CDR2 YYREEE (reference sequence). The CDR3 totals 15 residues. In DNA form, the CDR3 reads TGTGCCAGCAGCCGTATAGCGGGCCCCACAGATACGCAGTATTTT. It codes for CASSRIAGPTDTQYF.

DNA for the CDR3: TGTGCCAGCAGTTTGATCCTGAGAGTGAACACTGAAGCTTTCTTT. It translates to CASSLILRVNTEAFF. V usage is TRBV28 and J usage is TRBJ1-1; no firm D call. From germline, CDR1 is MDHEN and CDR2 SYDVKM. Trimming shortened V by 3 bases and J by 0 bases, and 11 bases separated the two germline ends. CDR3 length equals 15 residues.

This clone is a singleton in its sample. This chain joins TRBV2 and TRBJ1-1; possible D gene TRBD1, 5 bases. Germline-derived CDR1 and CDR2 are SNHLY and FYNNEI. V lost 6 bases, J lost 1 base, and 15 bases lay in between. This CDR3 is 15 amino acids long. CDR3 sequence: CASRARTSTNTEAFF. The CDR3 DNA reads as TGTGCCAGCAGAGCCAGGACATCGACGAACACTGAAGCTTTCTTT.

The chain recombines TRBV14 with TRBJ1-1; D not certain. Trimming stripped 3 bases from V and 8 bases from J, with 7 bases between. CDR3 length: 11 amino acids. Germline CDR1 is SGHDN and CDR2 is FVKESK. CDR3 sequence reads: CASSQYSEAFF. For the CDR3, the DNA is TGTGCCAGCAGCCAGTATTCGGAAGCTTTCTTT.

The J gene is TRBJ2-7, the V gene TRBV4-2; 8 bases fit TRBD2. With 5 bases clipped from V and 3 bases from J, the junction kept 9 bases outside the gene matches. Germline values: CDR1 LGHNA, CDR2 YNFKEQ. The CDR3 extends over 15 amino acids. CDR3 bases: TGTGCCAGCAGCGAACCGGGACTAGAAATCTACGAGCAGTACTTC. Translated: CASSEPGLEIYEQYF.

The rearrangement joins TRBV14 to TRBJ1-2, with a weak D call TRBD1 (5 bases). Germline V gene data show CDR1 as SGHDN and CDR2 as FVKESK. Trimming removed 1 base from V and 2 bases from J, with 5 bases in between. This CDR3 has 13 amino acids. The CDR3 loop is CASSQGQNYGYTF. In DNA, the CDR3 is TGTGCCAGCAGCCAAGGACAGAACTATGGCTACACCTTC. Variable domain in full (rest from reference TRBV14 and TRBJ1-2): EAGVTQFPSHSVIEKGQTVTLRCDPISGHDNLYWYRRVMGKEIKFLLHFVKESKQDESGMPNNRFLAERTGGTYSTLKVQPAELEDSGVYFCASSQGQNYGYTFGSGTRLTVV.

V is TRBV4-1 and J is TRBJ2-7, with TRBD2 identical over 9 bases. Trimming removed 3 bases from V and 5 bases from J; junction bases left unmatched: 11. Germline CDR1 reads MGHRA; CDR2 reads YSYEKL. The CDR3 is 16 residues long. The CDR3 loop is CASSQAVAGELNEQYF. The DNA of the CDR3 is TGCGCCAGCAGCCAGGCCGTAGCGGGAGAGTTGAACGAGCAGTACTTC.

This chain links TRBV30 with TRBJ2-1; 9 bases line up with TRBD2. After removal of 0 bases from V and 4 bases from J, the junction contained 10 bases not matched to a gene. The CDR3 runs 17 residues. Germline CDR1 is GTSNPN and CDR2 is SVGIG (reference sequence). For the CDR3, the DNA is TGTGCCTGGAGTGTAGGCCCCGGGCTAGCGGGGTACAATGAGCAGTTCTTC. It yields the protein CAWSVGPGLAGYNEQFF. The full variable domain, in which reference TRBV30 and TRBJ2-1 provide the parts outside the CDR3, is SQTIHQWPATLVQPVGSPLSLECTVEGTSNPNLYWYRQAAGRGLQLLFYSVGIGQISSEVPQNLSASRPQDRQFILSSKKLLLSDSGFYLCAWSVGPGLAGYNEQFFGPGTRLTVL.

A few counts support this clone. V and J are TRBV18 and TRBJ1-2; TRBD1 matches at 7 bases. This CDR3 has 14 residues. V was pared by 8 bases and J by 0 bases, with 6 bases of the junction left unmatched. Germline-derived CDR1 and CDR2 are KGHSH and LQKENI. In nucleotides, the CDR3 is TGTGCCAGCGCGCGACAGGGCACTAACTATGGCTACACCTTC. Translated: CASARQGTNYGYTF.

The V gene is TRBV11-2, the J gene TRBJ2-5; 10 positions match TRBD1. Germline CDR1 is SGHAT and CDR2 is FQNNGV. Germline trimming cut 4 bases from V and 5 bases from J; bases unmatched to any gene: 7. This CDR3 is 15 amino acids long. The CDR3 sequence is CASSSDRGPGETQYF. CDR3 bases: TGTGCCAGCAGCTCAGACAGGGGGCCCGGGGAGACCCAGTACTTC.

The gene calls are TRBV7-9 and TRBJ1-3; D remains unclear. In germline, CDR1 is SEHNR, CDR2 FQNEAQ (reference sequence). The CDR3 runs 15 residues. Trimming took off 5 bases at V and 0 bases at J, with 11 bases between the two ends. This chain's CDR3 is CASSPSGGSGNTIYF. The CDR3 nucleotides are TGTGCCAGCAGCCCCTCGGGAGGCTCTGGAAACACCATATATTTT.

The rearrangement joins TRBV6-1 to TRBJ2-7; D perhaps matches TRBD2 (6 bases). Trimming stripped 1 base from V and 3 bases from J, with 13 bases between. Germline CDR1 MNHNS, CDR2 SASEGT. This CDR3 comprises 15 residues. CDR3 DNA: TGTGCCAGCAGTGAAGGCGGGATAGGCTACTACGAGCAGTACTTC. Its translation: CASSEGGIGYYEQYF.

The rearrangement links TRBV6-1 to TRBJ2-7; 8 bases are a match to TRBD1. J lost 4 bases, V lost 9 bases, and 5 bases had no gene match. CDR3 length: 12 residues. Germline CDR1 is MNHNS and CDR2 is SASEGT. The CDR3, as DNA: TGTGCCAGTCACAGGGGGTCGTACGAGCAGTACTTC. This translates into CASHRGSYEQYF.

This clone has just one count. The rearrangement uses TRBV28 and TRBJ2-5; 7 positions agree with TRBD2. CDR1 and CDR2 (germline): MDHEN, SYDVKM. The CDR3 extends over 15 amino acids. The ends lost 2 bases at V and 3 bases at J; junction bases unmatched: 6. For the CDR3, the DNA is TGTGCCAGCAGTTTACTCCGGGCGGGGGAAGAGACCCAGTACTTC. Protein: CASSLLRAGEETQYF.

The J gene is TRBJ2-7, the V gene TRBV7-2; D uncertain. This CDR3 is 12 amino acids long. The V end lost 0 bases, the J end lost 12 bases, and 12 bases lay between the germline ends. Germline assignment: CDR1 SGHTA and CDR2 FQGNSA. The DNA for the CDR3 is TGTGCCAGCAGCTTAGCACGACGGGTTTGGTACTTC. Its translation: CASSLARRVWYF.

The chain joins TRBV11-3 to TRBJ1-1; unclear D gene. CDR1 SGHNT and CDR2 YENEEA come from the germline V gene. Between the trimmed V and J ends, which lost 5 bases and 1 base, there was a span of 8 bases. This CDR3 is built from 13 residues. The CDR3 reads CASSARANTEAFF. CDR3 bases: TGTGCCAGCAGCGCGAGGGCGAACACTGAAGCTTTCTTT.

As for this clone: A junction boundary mismatches the germline segment, possibly from a read error. The CDR3 DNA is TGTGCCAGCAGAGCCCGGACAGGGGACTATCGCTACACCTTC. Its protein product is CASRARTGDYRYTF. The chain recombines TRBV2 with TRBJ1-2, with TRBD1 matching over 9 bases. Germline CDR1 reads SNHLY; CDR2 reads FYNNEI. CDR3 length: 14 amino acids.

J is TRBJ1-1 and V is TRBV5-6, with a weak D call TRBD1 (6 bases). Trimming cost V 10 bases and J 1 base, with 17 bases left between them. Germline CDR1 and CDR2: SGHDT and YYEEEE. The CDR3 totals 14 residues. The CDR3 region has the DNA TGTGCCGCTACCTTTAGGGGGACGAACACTGAAGCTTTCTTT. It codes for CAATFRGTNTEAFF.